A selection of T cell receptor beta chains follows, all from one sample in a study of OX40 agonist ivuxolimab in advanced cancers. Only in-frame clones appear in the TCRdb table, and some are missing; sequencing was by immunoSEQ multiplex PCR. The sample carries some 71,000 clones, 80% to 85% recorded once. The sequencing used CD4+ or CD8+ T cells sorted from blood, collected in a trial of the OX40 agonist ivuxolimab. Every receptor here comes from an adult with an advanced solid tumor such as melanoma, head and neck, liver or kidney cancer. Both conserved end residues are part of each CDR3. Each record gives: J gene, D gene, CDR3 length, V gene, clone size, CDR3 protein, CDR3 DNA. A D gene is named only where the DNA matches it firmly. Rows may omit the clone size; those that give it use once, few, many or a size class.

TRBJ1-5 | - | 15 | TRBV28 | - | CASSFWDTDNQPQHF | TGTGCCAGCAGTTTCTGGGACACTGACAATCAGCCCCAGCATTTT
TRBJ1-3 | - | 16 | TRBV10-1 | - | CASSGPMGTSGNTIYF | TGCGCCAGCAGTGGGCCAATGGGGACGTCCGGAAACACCATATATTTT
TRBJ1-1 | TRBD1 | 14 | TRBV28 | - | CASSLPRDSLGAFF | TGTGCCAGCAGCCTACCACGGGACAGTTTAGGGGCTTTCTTT
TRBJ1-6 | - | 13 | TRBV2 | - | CASSEQANSPLHF | TGTGCCAGCAGTGAGCAGGCCAATTCACCCCTCCACTTT
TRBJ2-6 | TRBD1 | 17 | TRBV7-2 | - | CASSLTGQSSGANVLTF | TGTGCCAGCAGCTTAACGGGACAGAGCTCTGGGGCCAACGTCCTGACTTTC
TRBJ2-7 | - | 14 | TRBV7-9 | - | CASSLRQALHEQYF | TGTGCCAGCAGCTTAAGACAGGCTCTACACGAGCAGTACTTC
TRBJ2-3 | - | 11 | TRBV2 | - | CASRGGLAQYF | TGTGCCAGCAGGGGTGGGTTGGCGCAGTATTTT
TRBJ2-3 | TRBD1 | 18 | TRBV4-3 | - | CASSQGFPTDRVDDTQYF | TGCGCCAGCAGCCAAGGTTTCCCCACAGACAGGGTCGATGATACGCAGTATTTT
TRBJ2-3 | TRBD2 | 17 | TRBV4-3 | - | CASSQRGVAGGPDTQYF | TGCGCCAGCAGCCAAAGGGGGGTGGCGGGAGGCCCAGATACGCAGTATTTT
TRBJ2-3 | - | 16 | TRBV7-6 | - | CASSLAPGLGTDTQYF | TGTGCCAGCAGCTTAGCGCCGGGCTTGGGCACAGATACGCAGTATTTT
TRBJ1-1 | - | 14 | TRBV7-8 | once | CASSLRAWNTEAFF | TGTGCCAGCAGCCTCCGGGCCTGGAACACTGAAGCTTTCTTT
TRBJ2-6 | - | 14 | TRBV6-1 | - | CASTLYSGANVLTF | TGTGCCAGCACCCTATACTCTGGGGCCAACGTCCTGACTTTC
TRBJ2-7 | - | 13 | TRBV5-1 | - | CASSTLGIYEQYF | TGCGCCAGCTCCACGCTCGGGATTTACGAGCAGTACTTC
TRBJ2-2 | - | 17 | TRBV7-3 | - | CASSLGTGSLNTGELFF | TGTGCCAGCAGCTTAGGTACCGGGAGCCTTAACACCGGGGAGCTGTTTTTT
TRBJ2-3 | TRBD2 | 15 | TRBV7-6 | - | CASSGEGGLTDTQYF | TGTGCCAGCAGCGGGGAGGGAGGGTTGACAGATACGCAGTATTTT